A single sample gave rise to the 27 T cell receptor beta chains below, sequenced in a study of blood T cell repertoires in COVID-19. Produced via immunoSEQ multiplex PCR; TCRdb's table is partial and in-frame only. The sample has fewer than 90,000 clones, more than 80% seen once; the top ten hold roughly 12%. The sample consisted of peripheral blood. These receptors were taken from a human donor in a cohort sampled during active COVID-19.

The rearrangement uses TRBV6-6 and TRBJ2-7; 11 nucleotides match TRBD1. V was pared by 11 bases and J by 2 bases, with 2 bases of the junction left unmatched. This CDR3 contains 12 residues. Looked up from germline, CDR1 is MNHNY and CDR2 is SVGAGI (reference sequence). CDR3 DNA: TGTGCCGGGGGACAGGGGGCCTACGAGCAGTACTTC. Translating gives CAGGQGAYEQYF.

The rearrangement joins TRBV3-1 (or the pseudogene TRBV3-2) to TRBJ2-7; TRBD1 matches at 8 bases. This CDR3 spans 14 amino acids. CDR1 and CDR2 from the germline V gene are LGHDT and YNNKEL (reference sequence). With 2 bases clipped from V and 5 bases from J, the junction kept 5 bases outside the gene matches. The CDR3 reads CASSQRQGSHEQYF. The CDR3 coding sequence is TGTGCCAGCAGCCAACGACAGGGGAGCCACGAGCAGTACTTC.

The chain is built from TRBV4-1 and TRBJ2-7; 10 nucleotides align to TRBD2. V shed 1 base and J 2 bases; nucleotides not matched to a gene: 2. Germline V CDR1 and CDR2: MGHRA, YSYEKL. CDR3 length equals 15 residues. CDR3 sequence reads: CASSQALAGTYEQYF. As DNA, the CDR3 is TGCGCCAGCAGCCAAGCACTAGCGGGAACCTACGAGCAGTACTTC.

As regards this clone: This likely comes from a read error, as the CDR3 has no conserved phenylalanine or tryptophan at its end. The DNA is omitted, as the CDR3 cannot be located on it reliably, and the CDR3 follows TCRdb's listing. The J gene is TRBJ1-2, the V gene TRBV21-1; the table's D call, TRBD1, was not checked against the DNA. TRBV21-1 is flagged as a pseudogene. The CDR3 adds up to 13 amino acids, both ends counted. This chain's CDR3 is CASSKAVFVGATL.

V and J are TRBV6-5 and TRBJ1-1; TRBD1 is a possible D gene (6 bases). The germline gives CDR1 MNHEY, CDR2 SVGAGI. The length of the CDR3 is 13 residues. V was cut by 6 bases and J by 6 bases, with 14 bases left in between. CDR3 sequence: CASSQWGGPEAFF. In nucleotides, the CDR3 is TGTGCCAGCAGCCAGTGGGGGGGGCCTGAAGCTTTCTTT.

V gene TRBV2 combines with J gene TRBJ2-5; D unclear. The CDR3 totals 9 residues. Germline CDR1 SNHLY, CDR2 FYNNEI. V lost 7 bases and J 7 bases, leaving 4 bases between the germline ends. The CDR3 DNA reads TGTGCCAGCACGGGGACCCAGTACTTC. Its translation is CASTGTQYF.

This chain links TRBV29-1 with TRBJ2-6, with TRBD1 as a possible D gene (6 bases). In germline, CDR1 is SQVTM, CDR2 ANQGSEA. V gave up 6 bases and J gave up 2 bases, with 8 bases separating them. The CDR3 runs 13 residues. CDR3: CSVGAPGANVLTF. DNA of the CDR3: TGCAGCGTGGGGGCGCCTGGGGCCAACGTCCTGACTTTC.

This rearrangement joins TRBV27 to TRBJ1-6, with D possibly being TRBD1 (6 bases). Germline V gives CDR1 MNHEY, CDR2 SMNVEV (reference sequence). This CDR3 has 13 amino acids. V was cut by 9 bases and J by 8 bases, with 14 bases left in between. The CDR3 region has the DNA TGTGCCAGTCGGGACACAGCGTATTCACCCCTCCACTTT. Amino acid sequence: CASRDTAYSPLHF.

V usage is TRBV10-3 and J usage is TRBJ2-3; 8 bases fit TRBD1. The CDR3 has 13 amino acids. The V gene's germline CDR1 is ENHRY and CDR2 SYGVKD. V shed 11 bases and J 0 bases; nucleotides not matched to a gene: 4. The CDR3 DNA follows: TGTGCCTCCCAGGGGGCTAGCACAGATACGCAGTATTTT. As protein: CASQGASTDTQYF.

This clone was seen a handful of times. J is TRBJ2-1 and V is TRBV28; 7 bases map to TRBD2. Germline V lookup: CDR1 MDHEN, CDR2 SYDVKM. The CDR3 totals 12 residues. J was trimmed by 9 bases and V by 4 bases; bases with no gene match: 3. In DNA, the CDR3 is TGTGCCAGCAGTTCGGGACTACCTGAGCAGTTCTTC. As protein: CASSSGLPEQFF.

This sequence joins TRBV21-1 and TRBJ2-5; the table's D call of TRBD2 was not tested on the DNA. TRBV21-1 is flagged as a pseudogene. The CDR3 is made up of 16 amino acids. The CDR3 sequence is CASSYTSGGAGETQYF. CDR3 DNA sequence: TGTGCCAGCAGCTATACTAGCGGGGGGGCCGGAGAGACCCAGTACTTC.

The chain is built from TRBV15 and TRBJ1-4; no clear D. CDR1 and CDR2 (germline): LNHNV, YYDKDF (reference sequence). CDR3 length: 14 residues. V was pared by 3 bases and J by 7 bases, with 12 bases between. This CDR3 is CATSSGRLGEKLFF. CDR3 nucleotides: TGTGCCACCAGCAGCGGTAGACTCGGTGAAAAACTGTTTTTT.

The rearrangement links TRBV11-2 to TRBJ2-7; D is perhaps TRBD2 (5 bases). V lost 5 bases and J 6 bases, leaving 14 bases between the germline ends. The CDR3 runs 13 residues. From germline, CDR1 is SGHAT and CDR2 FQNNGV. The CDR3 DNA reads TGTGCCAGCAGCAGAGGGTGGAATGCCGAGCAGTACTTC. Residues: CASSRGWNAEQYF.

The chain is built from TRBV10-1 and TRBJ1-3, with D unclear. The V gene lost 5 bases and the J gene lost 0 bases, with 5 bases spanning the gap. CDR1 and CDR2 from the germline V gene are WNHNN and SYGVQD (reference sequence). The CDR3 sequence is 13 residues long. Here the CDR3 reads CASSSSSGNTIYF. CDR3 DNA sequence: TGCGCCAGCAGTTCTAGCTCTGGAAACACCATATATTTT.

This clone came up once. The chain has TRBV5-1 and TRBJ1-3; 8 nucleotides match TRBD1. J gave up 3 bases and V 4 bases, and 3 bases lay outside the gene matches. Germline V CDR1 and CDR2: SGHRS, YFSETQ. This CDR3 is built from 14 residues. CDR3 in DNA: TGCGCCAGCAGCCCCGGGACAGGTGGAAACACCATATATTTT. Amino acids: CASSPGTGGNTIYF. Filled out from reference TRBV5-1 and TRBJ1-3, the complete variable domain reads KAGVTQTPRYLIKTRGQQVTLSCSPISGHRSVSWYQQTPGQGLQFLFEYFSETQRNKGNFPGRFSGRQFSNSRSEMNVSTLELGDSALYLCASSPGTGGNTIYFGEGSWLTVV.

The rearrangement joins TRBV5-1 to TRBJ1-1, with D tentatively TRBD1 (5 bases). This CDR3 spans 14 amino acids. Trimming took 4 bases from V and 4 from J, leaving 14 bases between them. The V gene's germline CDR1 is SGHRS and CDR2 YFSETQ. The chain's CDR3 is CASSPSGGTTEAFF. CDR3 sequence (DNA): TGCGCCAGCAGCCCCTCGGGAGGGACCACTGAAGCTTTCTTT.

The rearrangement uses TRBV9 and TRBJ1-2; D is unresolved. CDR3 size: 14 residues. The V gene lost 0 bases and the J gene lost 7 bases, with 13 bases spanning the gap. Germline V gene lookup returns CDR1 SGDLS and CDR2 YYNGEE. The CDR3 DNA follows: TGTGCCAGCAGCGTAGACGGCGGCGCGGGTGGCTACACCTTC. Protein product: CASSVDGGAGGYTF.

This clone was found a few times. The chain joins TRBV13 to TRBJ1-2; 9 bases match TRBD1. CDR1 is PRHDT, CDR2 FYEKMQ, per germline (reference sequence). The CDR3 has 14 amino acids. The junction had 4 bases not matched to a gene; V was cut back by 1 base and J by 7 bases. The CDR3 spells CASSLVATGGGYTF. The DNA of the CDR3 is TGTGCCAGCAGCTTAGTTGCGACAGGGGGTGGCTACACCTTC.

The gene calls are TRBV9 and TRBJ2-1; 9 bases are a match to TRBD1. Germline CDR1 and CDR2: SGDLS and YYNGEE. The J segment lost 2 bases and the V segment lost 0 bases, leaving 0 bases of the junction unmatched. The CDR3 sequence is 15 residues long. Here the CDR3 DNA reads TGTGCCAGCAGCGTAGGGGACAGGGCCTACAATGAGCAGTTCTTC. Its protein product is CASSVGDRAYNEQFF.

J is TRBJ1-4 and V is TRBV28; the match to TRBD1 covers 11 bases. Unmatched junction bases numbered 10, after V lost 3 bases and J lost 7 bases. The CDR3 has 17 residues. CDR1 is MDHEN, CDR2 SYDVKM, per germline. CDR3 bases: TGTGCCAGCAGTTTGGACAGGGGGCAGCCAGTTGGTGAAAAACTGTTTTTT. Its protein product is CASSLDRGQPVGEKLFF.

Written as DNA, the CDR3 is TGTGCCAGCAGCCCGACTAGCGGGAGGAACACAGATACGCAGTATTTT. Its protein is CASSPTSGRNTDTQYF. The J gene is TRBJ2-3, the V gene TRBV5-4, with TRBD2 matching over 13 bases. The CDR3 spans 16 residues. Trimming removed 4 bases from V and 2 bases from J; junction bases left unmatched: 4. Germline CDR1 and CDR2: SGHNT and YYREEE (reference sequence).

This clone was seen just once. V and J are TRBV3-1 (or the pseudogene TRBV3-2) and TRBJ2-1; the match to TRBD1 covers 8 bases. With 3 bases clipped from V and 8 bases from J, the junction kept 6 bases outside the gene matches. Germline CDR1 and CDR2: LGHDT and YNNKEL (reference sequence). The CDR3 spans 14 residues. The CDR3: CASSQDRVSHEQFF. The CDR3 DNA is TGTGCCAGCAGCCAGGACAGGGTTTCGCATGAGCAGTTCTTC.

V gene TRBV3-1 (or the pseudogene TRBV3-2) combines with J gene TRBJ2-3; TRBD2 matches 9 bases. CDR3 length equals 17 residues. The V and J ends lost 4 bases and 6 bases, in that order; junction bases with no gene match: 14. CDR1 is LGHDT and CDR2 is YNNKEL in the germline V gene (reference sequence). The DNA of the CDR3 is TGTGCCAGCAGCCGAGCCTTAGCGGGAGTCGCCGGGGATACGCAGTATTTT. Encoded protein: CASSRALAGVAGDTQYF.

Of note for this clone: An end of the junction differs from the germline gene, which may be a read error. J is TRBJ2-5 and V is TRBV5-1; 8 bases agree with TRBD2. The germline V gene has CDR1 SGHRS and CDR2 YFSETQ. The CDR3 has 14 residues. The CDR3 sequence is CASRLSGGLETQYF. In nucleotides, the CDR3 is TGCGCCAGCCGCTTGAGCGGGGGATTAGAGACCCAGTACTTC.

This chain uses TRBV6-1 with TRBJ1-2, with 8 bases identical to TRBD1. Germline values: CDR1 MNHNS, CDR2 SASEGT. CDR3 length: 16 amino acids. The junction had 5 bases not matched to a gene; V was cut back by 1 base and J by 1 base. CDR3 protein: CASSEEGRGLNYGYTF. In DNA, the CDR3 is TGTGCCAGCAGTGAAGAAGGCAGGGGGCTTAACTATGGCTACACCTTC.

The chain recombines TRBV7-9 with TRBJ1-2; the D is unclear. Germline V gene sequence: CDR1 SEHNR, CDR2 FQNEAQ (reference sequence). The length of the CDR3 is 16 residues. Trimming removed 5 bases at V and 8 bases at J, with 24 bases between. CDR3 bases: TGTGCCAGCAGCCCGATGTCCAGCCACACAGAGCGGGGCTACACCTTC. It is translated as CASSPMSSHTERGYTF.

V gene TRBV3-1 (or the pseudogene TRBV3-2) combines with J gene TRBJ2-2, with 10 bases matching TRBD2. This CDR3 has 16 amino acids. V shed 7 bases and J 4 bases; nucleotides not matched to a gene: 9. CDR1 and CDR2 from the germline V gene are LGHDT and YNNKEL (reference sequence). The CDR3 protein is CASNLRTSGGTGELFF. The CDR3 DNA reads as TGTGCCAGCAACCTAAGGACTAGCGGAGGCACCGGGGAGCTGTTTTTT.